This is a list of T cell receptor beta chains from one sample in a study of T cells in Graves' hyperthyroidism and ophthalmopathy. TCRdb re-called the multiplex PCR reads with MiXCR, one entry per CDR3 protein. The sample has some 600,000 distinct CDR3 sequences; roughly 14% are singletons. Sequences were obtained from blood. The receptors shown here come from a woman in her 30s with Graves' hyperthyroidism that later progressed to Graves' ophthalmopathy. The CDR3 runs from the conserved cysteine through the conserved F or W. The order of the fields is V gene, D gene, J gene, CDR3 length, clone size, CDR3 DNA, CDR3 protein. D genes are given only for firm matches. Only some rows state a clone size, as once, few, many or a class for expanded clones.

v_gene: TRBV20-1
d_gene: TRBD1
j_gene: TRBJ2-2
len: 16
abundance: few
CDR3nt: TGCAGTGCTAGGCCGTTGGGACAGCGAGGCATCGGGGAGCTGTTTTTT
CDR3aa: CSARPLGQRGIGELFF

v_gene: TRBV6-1
d_gene: TRBD2
j_gene: TRBJ2-1
len: 16
abundance: -
CDR3nt: TGTGCCAGCAATAAAGCCCTAGCGGGTTTGTACAATGAGCAGTTCTTC
CDR3aa: CASNKALAGLYNEQFF

v_gene: TRBV12-3/TRBV12-4
d_gene: TRBD1
j_gene: TRBJ1-5
len: 16
abundance: many
CDR3nt: TGTGCCAGCAACCCGGGACAGGGGTTGGGCAATCAGCCCCAGCATTTT
CDR3aa: CASNPGQGLGNQPQHF

v_gene: TRBV3-1
d_gene: TRBD1
j_gene: TRBJ2-5
len: 13
abundance: many
CDR3nt: TGTGCCAGTTCGGGACAGACGGGAGAGACCCAGTACTTC
CDR3aa: CASSGQTGETQYF

v_gene: TRBV30
d_gene: TRBD1
j_gene: TRBJ1-4
len: 13
abundance: many
CDR3nt: TGTGCCTGGATCCGGGACAGGGACGAAAAACTGTTTTTT
CDR3aa: CAWIRDRDEKLFF

v_gene: TRBV30
d_gene: TRBD2
j_gene: TRBJ2-5
len: 18
abundance: many
CDR3nt: TGTGCCTGGAGTGCTACGGGGGTTCTAGCGGGAGTGACAGAGACCCAGTACTTC
CDR3aa: CAWSATGVLAGVTETQYF

v_gene: TRBV6-1
d_gene: -
j_gene: TRBJ2-3
len: 16
abundance: many
CDR3nt: TGTGCCAGCAGTGAAGCGCAGGGTGTCGGCACAGATACGCAGTATTTT
CDR3aa: CASSEAQGVGTDTQYF

v_gene: TRBV2
d_gene: -
j_gene: TRBJ2-3
len: 15
abundance: many
CDR3nt: TGTGCCAGCTCGGTCGCAGGGGGGCCCTCAGATACGCAGTATTTT
CDR3aa: CASSVAGGPSDTQYF

v_gene: TRBV14
d_gene: -
j_gene: TRBJ2-4
len: 17
abundance: -
CDR3nt: TGTGCCAGCAGCCAGCTAATGCCCGGGACAGCCAAAAACATTCAGTACTTC
CDR3aa: CASSQLMPGTAKNIQYF

v_gene: TRBV5-1
d_gene: TRBD1
j_gene: TRBJ2-3
len: 16
abundance: -
CDR3nt: TGCGCCAGCAGCTTGGTAGGGACAGGAGACACAGATACGCAGTATTTT
CDR3aa: CASSLVGTGDTDTQYF

v_gene: TRBV7-2
d_gene: TRBD2
j_gene: TRBJ2-3
len: 19
abundance: -
CDR3nt: TGTGCCAGCAGCCCGGATTTCAGCGGGAGTTCCCCCTCGACAGATACGCAGTATTTT
CDR3aa: CASSPDFSGSSPSTDTQYF

v_gene: TRBV24-1
d_gene: TRBD1
j_gene: TRBJ1-2
len: 13
abundance: many
CDR3nt: TGTGCCGCGGGACAGGGGGCCGGGGGCGGCTACACCTTC
CDR3aa: CAAGQGAGGGYTF

v_gene: TRBV12-5
d_gene: TRBD1
j_gene: TRBJ2-4
len: 21
abundance: -
CDR3nt: TGTGCTAGTGGTTTGGTACTGGGGACAGACCCGCAAATCCAAGCCAAAAACATTCAGTACTTC
CDR3aa: CASGLVLGTDPQIQAKNIQYF

v_gene: TRBV10-3
d_gene: TRBD2
j_gene: TRBJ2-1
len: 18
abundance: -
CDR3nt: TGTGCCATCAGCGCACAAGGGACTAGCGGGAGTAGCAACAATGAGCAGTTCTTC
CDR3aa: CAISAQGTSGSSNNEQFF

v_gene: TRBV28
d_gene: TRBD1
j_gene: TRBJ1-5
len: 15
abundance: -
CDR3nt: TGTGCCAGCAGGGAGTCGGACAGGAACAATCAGCCCCAGCATTTT
CDR3aa: CASRESDRNNQPQHF

v_gene: TRBV10-3
d_gene: -
j_gene: TRBJ2-7
len: 11
abundance: -
CDR3nt: TGTGCCAGCGCCGAAAGAGGCGAGCAGTACTTC
CDR3aa: CASAERGEQYF

v_gene: TRBV27
d_gene: TRBD1
j_gene: TRBJ1-2
len: 14
abundance: many
CDR3nt: TGTGCCAGCAGTTTCCAAGACAGGGGTTATGGCTACACCTTC
CDR3aa: CASSFQDRGYGYTF

v_gene: TRBV3-1
d_gene: -
j_gene: TRBJ1-6
len: 15
abundance: many
CDR3nt: TGTGCCAGCAGCCCCACCCGCGGGGGTGATTCACCCCTCCACTTT
CDR3aa: CASSPTRGGDSPLHF

v_gene: TRBV12-5
d_gene: -
j_gene: TRBJ2-7
len: 14
abundance: few
CDR3nt: TGTGCTAGTGCCCGTAGCGGTAACTCCTACGAGCAGTACTTC
CDR3aa: CASARSGNSYEQYF

v_gene: TRBV2
d_gene: -
j_gene: TRBJ2-5
len: 14
abundance: many
CDR3nt: TGTGCCAGCAGTCGATCGAGCCCACAAGAGACCCAGTACTTC
CDR3aa: CASSRSSPQETQYF

v_gene: TRBV6-2/TRBV6-3
d_gene: TRBD1
j_gene: TRBJ2-1
len: 14
abundance: many
CDR3nt: TGTGCCAGCAGTTACTCTACAGGGGGAGGTGAGCAGTTCTTC
CDR3aa: CASSYSTGGGEQFF

v_gene: TRBV12-3/TRBV12-4
d_gene: TRBD2
j_gene: TRBJ2-2
len: 15
abundance: many
CDR3nt: TGTGCCAGCACCCAGGGACTAGCTGAATCCGGGGAGCTGTTTTTT
CDR3aa: CASTQGLAESGELFF

v_gene: TRBV28
d_gene: -
j_gene: TRBJ1-2
len: 14
abundance: many
CDR3nt: TGTGCCAGCAGTTCTGGGACACCAAGTAGTGGCTACACCTTC
CDR3aa: CASSSGTPSSGYTF

v_gene: TRBV10-3
d_gene: -
j_gene: TRBJ2-7
len: 12
abundance: many
CDR3nt: TGTGCCATCAGTGATGCAGTAGGCGAGCAGTACTTC
CDR3aa: CAISDAVGEQYF

v_gene: TRBV2
d_gene: TRBD1
j_gene: TRBJ2-1
len: 16
abundance: -
CDR3nt: TGTGCCAGGACATGGGGGACAGGGGGCTCCTACAATGAGCAGTTCTTC
CDR3aa: CARTWGTGGSYNEQFF

v_gene: TRBV27
d_gene: -
j_gene: TRBJ2-1
len: 14
abundance: few
CDR3nt: TGTGCCAGCAGTTCCAATGACTTACGGGATGAGCAGTTCTTC
CDR3aa: CASSSNDLRDEQFF

v_gene: TRBV27
d_gene: -
j_gene: TRBJ2-7
len: 15
abundance: -
CDR3nt: TGTGCCAGCAGTTGGTCCGGGGCGGGACGATACGAGCAGTACTTC
CDR3aa: CASSWSGAGRYEQYF

v_gene: TRBV15
d_gene: -
j_gene: TRBJ1-1
len: 14
abundance: few
CDR3nt: TGTGCCACCAGCAGAGAACAGGTGGACACTGAAGCTTTCTTT
CDR3aa: CATSREQVDTEAFF

v_gene: TRBV5-1
d_gene: -
j_gene: TRBJ2-1
len: 16
abundance: many
CDR3nt: TGCGCCAGCAGCTTGGCGGTGGCGGATACCTACAATGAGCAGTTCTTC
CDR3aa: CASSLAVADTYNEQFF

v_gene: TRBV28
d_gene: TRBD1
j_gene: TRBJ2-6
len: 17
abundance: many
CDR3nt: TGTGCCAGCACCCAAAAGACAGGGGATGCTGGGGCCAACGTCCTGACTTTC
CDR3aa: CASTQKTGDAGANVLTF

v_gene: TRBV20-1
d_gene: -
j_gene: TRBJ1-2
len: 16
abundance: many
CDR3nt: TGCAGTGCTAGAGATTTGTGGGAAGGAGGTGGCTATGGCTACACCTTC
CDR3aa: CSARDLWEGGGYGYTF

v_gene: TRBV10-3
d_gene: -
j_gene: TRBJ2-7
len: 13
abundance: many
CDR3nt: TGTGCCATCCTTCCTGAGAGCTCCTACGAGCAGTACTTC
CDR3aa: CAILPESSYEQYF

v_gene: TRBV3-1
d_gene: -
j_gene: TRBJ2-5
len: 14
abundance: -
CDR3nt: TGTGCCAGCAGCCCAGAGGGCGGCGGACAGACCCAGTACTTC
CDR3aa: CASSPEGGGQTQYF

v_gene: TRBV11-3
d_gene: TRBD1
j_gene: TRBJ1-1
len: 17
abundance: few
CDR3nt: TGTGCCAGCAGCGTACTGGGACAGGGGCGGATGAACACTGAAGCTTTCTTT
CDR3aa: CASSVLGQGRMNTEAFF

v_gene: TRBV2
d_gene: TRBD1
j_gene: TRBJ1-1
len: 11
abundance: many
CDR3nt: TGTGCCAGCTCAGGGGGGCTTGAAGCTTTCTTT
CDR3aa: CASSGGLEAFF

v_gene: TRBV12-3/TRBV12-4
d_gene: -
j_gene: TRBJ2-3
len: 14
abundance: many
CDR3nt: TGTGCCAGCAGTTTATGGGGGCGCGAGGATACGCAGTATTTT
CDR3aa: CASSLWGREDTQYF

v_gene: TRBV29-1
d_gene: -
j_gene: TRBJ2-2
len: 12
abundance: few
CDR3nt: TGCAGCGTTGTTGGGGTCACCGGGGAGCTGTTTTTT
CDR3aa: CSVVGVTGELFF

v_gene: TRBV7-8
d_gene: -
j_gene: TRBJ1-6
len: 17
abundance: few
CDR3nt: TGTGCCAGCAGCTTAGATGGGACCCCTAACTATAATTCACCCCTCCACTTT
CDR3aa: CASSLDGTPNYNSPLHF